These 19 T cell receptor beta chains came from one sample sequenced in a study of CD8 T cells in ankylosing spondylitis. One entry per CDR3 protein, called by TCRdb with MiXCR from the 5' RACE reads. Of a few hundred thousand distinct CDR3 sequences listed, 15% to 20% are singletons. The sample consisted of blood, either unsorted or a sorted T cell fraction (not recorded which). The source of these receptors is a male donor with ankylosing spondylitis or in good health (not recorded which).

This chain links TRBV24-1 with TRBJ1-2, with 9 bases identical to TRBD1. The CDR3 sequence is 14 residues long. Germline V CDR1 and CDR2: KGHDR, SFDVKD. The V segment lost 4 bases and the J segment 8 bases; nucleotides outside the gene matches: 7. The CDR3 region is CATSDNGQGFGYTF. Here the CDR3 DNA reads TGTGCCACCAGTGACAATGGACAGGGGTTCGGCTACACCTTC.

A word on this clonotype: A much larger clone differs from this one at a single base, so this may be a read error. This chain links TRBV5-1 with TRBJ1-3; D is uncertain. CDR1 and CDR2 (germline): SGHRS, YFSETQ. This CDR3 has 15 residues. The CDR3 nucleotides read TGCGCCAGCAGCTTGGACGCTAGCTCTGGAAACACCACATATTTT. As protein: CASSLDASSGNTTYF.

The sample holds a few counts of this clonotype. The rearrangement links TRBV20-1 to TRBJ2-7, with D perhaps TRBD1 (7 bases). The CDR3 spans 14 residues. Germline loops: CDR1 DFQATT, CDR2 SNEGSKA (reference sequence). V lost 0 bases to trimming and J lost 2 bases, with 11 bases between them. DNA of the CDR3: TGCAGTGCTAGAGACCAGGGGGGTCCCTACGAGCAGTACGTC. This gives the protein CSARDQGGPYEQYV.

On this clonotype itself: The junction and the germline gene differ at one end; a read error may be behind it. The chain uses TRBV11-2 and TRBJ1-3; D gene ambiguous. The germline V gene encodes CDR1 SGHAT and CDR2 FQNNGV. The CDR3 runs 15 residues. Here the CDR3 DNA reads TGTGCCAGCAGCATAGAGAGGTCCTCCGGAAACACCATATATTTT. Amino acid sequence: CASSIERSSGNTIYF. The variable domain in full, completed from reference TRBV11-2 and TRBJ1-3, reads EAGVAQSPRYKIIEKRQSVAFWCNPISGHATLYWYQQILGQGPKLLIQFQNNGVVDDSQLPKDRFSAERLKGVDSTLKIQPAKLEDSAVYLCASSIERSSGNTIYFGEGSWLTVV.

This chain uses TRBV11-1 with TRBJ2-1, with 9 nucleotides matching TRBD2. Trimming took 0 bases from V and 4 from J; bases not matched to a gene: 7. There are 17 residues in the CDR3. Germline V lookup: CDR1 SGHAT, CDR2 FQDESV (reference sequence). The CDR3 sequence: CASSLASSGGRYNEQFF. In DNA, the CDR3 is TGTGCCAGCAGCTTAGCGAGTAGCGGGGGCCGATACAATGAGCAGTTCTTC.

The V call is TRBV5-1, the J call TRBJ2-7, with 10 bases identical to TRBD1. The V and J ends lost 0 bases and 5 bases, in that order; junction bases with no gene match: 14. Germline CDR1 reads SGHRS; CDR2 reads YFSETQ. CDR3 length: 18 residues. CDR3 region: CASSLAYYRDRGDHEQYV. In DNA form, the CDR3 reads TGCGCCAGCAGCTTGGCCTACTACCGGGACAGGGGTGATCACGAGCAGTACGTC.

The chain joins TRBV15 to TRBJ2-3; 7 nucleotides agree with TRBD1. This CDR3 region has 13 residues. V shed 3 bases, J shed 4 bases, and the junction held 1 base outside the gene matches. Germline lookup yields CDR1 LNHNV and CDR2 YYDKDF (reference sequence). The CDR3 DNA reads as TGTGCCACCAGCAGCGACAGGGCAGATACGCAGTATTTT. It translates to CATSSDRADTQYF.

This clonotype came up many times. This chain joins TRBV4-1 and TRBJ1-5; 9 positions match TRBD1. Germline CDR1 and CDR2: MGHRA and YSYEKL. This CDR3 has 15 amino acids. Trimming at V came to 0 bases and at J to 7 bases, leaving 4 bases not matched to a gene. CDR3 bases: TGCGCCAGCAGCCAAGAAGGGACAGGGATCCAGCCCCAGCATTTT. Translating gives CASSQEGTGIQPQHF.

Concerning this clonotype itself: A much larger clone sits a single nucleotide away, making a read error possible. This rearrangement joins TRBV12-3 or TRBV12-4 to TRBJ1-1; the D gene is possibly TRBD1 (5 bases). Deletions cut 5 bases from V and 0 bases from J, with 10 bases between. This CDR3 has 14 residues. The CDR3 DNA follows: TGTGCCAGCAGTCCAGCAGGGCTGAACACTGAAGCTTTCTTT. As protein: CASSPAGLNTEAFF.

The chain uses TRBV4-1 and TRBJ2-3; 8 bases map to TRBD1. V lost 0 bases and J lost 2; bases outside the gene matches: 10. This CDR3 is built from 18 residues. CDR1 is MGHRA and CDR2 is YSYEKL in the germline V gene. The CDR3 nucleotides read TGCGCCAGCAGCCAAGAAGACCTGACAGGGGCCAACACAGATACGCAGTATTTT. Encoded protein: CASSQEDLTGANTDTQYF.

V gene TRBV5-1 combines with J gene TRBJ2-3; D is perhaps TRBD1 (5 bases). V was pared by 0 bases and J by 6 bases, with 14 bases between. CDR1 SGHRS and CDR2 YFSETQ come from the germline V gene. The CDR3 is 15 amino acids. The CDR3 spells CASSLEVDRTDTQYF. The CDR3 DNA follows: TGCGCCAGCAGCTTGGAGGTCGACAGAACGGATACGCAGTATTTT.

V and J are TRBV3-1 and TRBJ2-3; D not resolved. Trimming took 1 base from V and 8 from J, leaving 10 bases between them. The CDR3 extends over 13 amino acids. Germline loops: CDR1 LGHDT, CDR2 YNNKEL (reference sequence). The CDR3 DNA is TGTGCCAGCAGCCAAGGAAGTCGGGCTACGCAGTATTTT. Its translation is CASSQGSRATQYF.

The sample holds a few counts of this clonotype. The J gene is TRBJ2-7, the V gene TRBV7-2; 10 bases are shared with TRBD2. CDR3 size: 16 residues. V gave up 3 bases and J gave up 4 bases; unmatched junction bases: 9. From germline, CDR1 is SGHTA and CDR2 FQGNSA. The CDR3 DNA reads as TGTGCCAGCAGCTTCTCTAGCGGGAGCGGAGCTTACGAGCAGTACGTC. Encoded protein: CASSFSSGSGAYEQYV.

This sequence joins TRBV7-2 and TRBJ1-2, with D uncertain. The CDR3 is 12 amino acids. The V end lost 1 base, the J end lost 4 bases, and 4 bases lay between the germline ends. Germline values: CDR1 SGHTA, CDR2 FQGNSA. DNA of the CDR3: TGTGCCAGCAGCTTAGATTTCTATGGCTACACCTTC. This translates into CASSLDFYGYTF.

The V gene is TRBV3-1, the J gene TRBJ2-5, with D perhaps matching TRBD2 (5 bases). This CDR3 has 11 residues. CDR1 is LGHDT and CDR2 is YNNKEL in the germline V gene (reference sequence). Trimming took off 1 base at V and 13 bases at J, with 10 bases between the two ends. Here the CDR3 reads CASSQGTSRYF. CDR3 in DNA: TGTGCCAGCAGCCAAGGGACTTCTCGGTACTTC.

The J gene is TRBJ1-6, the V gene TRBV20-1; TRBD1 is a possible D gene (6 bases). Trimming left V 1 base short and J 5 bases short, with 15 bases between. The CDR3 totals 16 residues. Germline loops: CDR1 DFQATT, CDR2 SNEGSKA (reference sequence). CDR3 DNA sequence: TGCAGTGCTAGAGGTCATCCCGGGGGCGATAATTCACCCCTCCACTTT. Its protein is CSARGHPGGDNSPLHF.

At least ten counts were recorded for this clonotype. The chain links TRBV20-1 to TRBJ1-4; the match to TRBD1 covers 7 bases. The CDR3 has 14 amino acids. Trimming at V came to 0 bases and at J to 7 bases, leaving 5 bases not matched to a gene. Germline values: CDR1 DFQATT, CDR2 SNEGSKA (reference sequence). The CDR3 DNA reads TGCAGTGCTAGAGATGCAGGGGGAGGTGAAAAACTGTTTTTT. Translated, it gives CSARDAGGGEKLFF.

The V call is TRBV5-1, the J call TRBJ1-2; TRBD1 might be the D (6 bases). Trimming stripped 4 bases from V and 5 bases from J, with 12 bases between. Germline V CDR1 and CDR2: SGHRS, YFSETQ. This CDR3 has 13 amino acids. The CDR3 sequence: CASSNQQGYGYTF. The CDR3 DNA sequence: TGCGCCAGCAGCAACCAACAGGGATATGGCTACACCTTC.

This chain joins TRBV7-9 and TRBJ2-7, with no clear D. The germline V gene encodes CDR1 SEHNR and CDR2 FQNEAQ (reference sequence). This CDR3 contains 15 residues. V was shortened by 4 bases and J by 0 bases, with 13 bases between the two germline ends. CDR3 loop: CASSYGPLLSYEQYV. The DNA of the CDR3 is TGTGCCAGCAGCTACGGACCGTTGCTCTCCTACGAGCAGTACGTC.